The 23 T cell receptor beta chains below come from one sample, sequenced in a study of shared clonotypes between healthy human individuals. Sequencing was performed with immunoSEQ multiplex PCR; in TCRdb, only in-frame clones are kept and a portion is missing. Here the sample spans about 2.4 million clones, over 85% being singletons. The material sequenced was naive CD4+ T cells from PBMCs. The subset denotes: CD45RA+ positively selected. Receptors were obtained from a man younger than 35 in good health. Some clones in this sample may be carry-over from other donors' samples.

This clone was picked up one time. This chain links TRBV2 with TRBJ1-2; maybe TRBD1 (6 bases). The germline gives CDR1 SNHLY, CDR2 FYNNEI. The CDR3 length is 16 residues. Deletions cut 5 bases from V and 4 bases from J, with 20 bases between. The CDR3 here is CASSHTTTGGLYGYTF. The DNA for the CDR3 is TGTGCCAGCAGTCATACTACTACGGGGGGCCTCTATGGCTACACCTTC. Combining the CDR3 with reference TRBV2 and TRBJ1-2 gives the whole variable domain EPEVTQTPSHQVTQMGQEVILRCVPISNHLYFYWYRQILGQKVEFLVSFYNNEISEKSEIFDDQFSVERPDGSNFTLKIRSTKLEDSAMYFCASSHTTTGGLYGYTFGSGTRLTVV.

The chain joins TRBV2 to TRBJ2-7, with D uncertain. This CDR3 comprises 15 residues. Trimming stripped 5 bases from V and 0 bases from J, with 14 bases between. Germline V lookup: CDR1 SNHLY, CDR2 FYNNEI. CDR3: CASSYTPTYSYEQYF. Written as DNA, the CDR3 is TGTGCCAGCAGTTATACACCTACCTACTCCTACGAGCAGTACTTC.

This chain connects TRBV15 to TRBJ1-1; 7 bases match TRBD1. The CDR3 extends over 15 amino acids. The V segment lost 1 base and the J segment 11 bases; nucleotides outside the gene matches: 13. Per the germline V gene, CDR1 is LNHNV and CDR2 is YYDKDF (reference sequence). For the CDR3, the DNA is TGTGCCACCAGCAGAGTGGAGGAGGGGGCGCTTGCTGCTTTCTTT. Protein product: CATSRVEEGALAAFF.

To note about this clone: Other DNA variants within this sample encode the same CDR3. The rearrangement links TRBV4-1 to TRBJ2-5; D is unresolved. In germline, CDR1 is MGHRA, CDR2 YSYEKL. V was clipped by 1 base and J by 4 bases, with 7 bases between them. The CDR3 is 13 amino acids. The CDR3 DNA reads TGCGCCAGCAGCCAAGGACTTCGAGAGACCCAGTACTTC. This gives the protein CASSQGLRETQYF.

This clone is a singleton in its sample. V is TRBV10-3 and J is TRBJ2-1, with 9 bases identical to TRBD2. Germline lookup yields CDR1 ENHRY and CDR2 SYGVKD. J was trimmed by 10 bases and V by 0 bases; bases with no gene match: 4. This CDR3 contains 14 residues. The DNA of the CDR3 is TGTGCCATCAGTGAGTCGGGGCTAGCGGGGGAGCAGTTCTTC. Its protein product is CAISESGLAGEQFF.

This sequence joins TRBV6-5 and TRBJ2-7; TRBD1 agrees at 8 bases. The V and J ends lost 0 bases and 2 bases, in that order; junction bases with no gene match: 6. The CDR3 is made up of 16 amino acids. The germline V gene encodes CDR1 MNHEY and CDR2 SVGAGI. The CDR3 nucleotides are TGTGCCAGCAGTTACTCGTTCCCAGGGGGCACCTACGAGCAGTACTTC. Translation: CASSYSFPGGTYEQYF.

This chain joins TRBV19 and TRBJ2-7, with 9 bases lining up with TRBD2. The CDR3 loop spans 14 amino acids. With 7 bases clipped from V and 6 bases from J, the junction kept 10 bases outside the gene matches. Germline V gives CDR1 LNHDA, CDR2 SQIVND (reference sequence). The CDR3: CASNSGTSTLEQYF. In DNA, the CDR3 is TGTGCCAGTAACTCCGGGACTAGCACCCTCGAGCAGTACTTC.

The chain is built from TRBV21-1 and TRBJ2-1; the DNA was not compared with TRBD2, the D call given in the table. TRBV21-1 is annotated as a pseudogene. The CDR3 has 14 residues. The CDR3 region has the DNA TGTGCCAGCAGCAAAACGGGGGGAAACAATGAGCAGTTCTTC. Protein sequence: CASSKTGGNNEQFF.

The chain joins TRBV7-9 to TRBJ1-1; TRBD1 is a possible D gene (5 bases). The length of the CDR3 is 12 residues. Trimming cost V 5 bases and J 8 bases, with 12 bases left between them. Per germline, CDR1 SEHNR and CDR2 FQNEAQ (reference sequence). The CDR3, as DNA: TGTGCCAGCAGCCGCGACGGGGGAGAAGCTTTCTTT. Its translation: CASSRDGGEAFF.

This clone appeared once. The chain uses TRBV28 and TRBJ2-1; 10 bases map to TRBD1. The CDR3 has 15 amino acids. Germline lookup yields CDR1 MDHEN and CDR2 SYDVKM. V lost 5 bases, J lost 3 bases, and 4 bases stayed unmatched. CDR3 DNA: TGTGCCAGCAGTCCCTGGGACAGGGGCTACAATGAGCAGTTCTTC. Translation gives CASSPWDRGYNEQFF.

The chain recombines TRBV28 with TRBJ2-1; TRBD2 agrees at 10 bases. The ends lost 4 bases at V and 0 bases at J; junction bases unmatched: 3. CDR1 is MDHEN and CDR2 is SYDVKM in the germline V gene. The CDR3 loop spans 16 amino acids. CDR3 loop: CASSSPSGSSYNEQFF. CDR3 sequence (DNA): TGTGCCAGCAGTTCCCCTAGCGGGAGCTCCTACAATGAGCAGTTCTTC. Filled out from reference TRBV28 and TRBJ2-1, the complete variable domain reads DVKVTQSSRYLVKRTGEKVFLECVQDMDHENMFWYRQDPGLGLRLIYFSYDVKMKEKGDIPEGYSVSREKKERFSLILESASTNQTSMYLCASSSPSGSSYNEQFFGPGTRLTVL.

The gene calls are TRBV30 and TRBJ1-2; a weak D match, TRBD1 (5 bases). V shed 5 bases and J shed 6 bases, with 16 bases lying between them. Per the germline V gene, CDR1 is GTSNPN and CDR2 is SVGIG (reference sequence). CDR3 size: 13 residues. CDR3 residues: CAWGQGPTNGYTF. DNA of the CDR3: TGTGCCTGGGGGCAGGGACCAACCAATGGCTACACCTTC.

V is TRBV10-3 and J is TRBJ1-6, with a possible D match to TRBD1 (5 bases). CDR3 size: 16 residues. Trimming took off 4 bases at V and 10 bases at J, with 20 bases between the two ends. The V gene's germline CDR1 is ENHRY and CDR2 SYGVKD. In DNA form, the CDR3 reads TGTGCCATCAGTGTGGGAGGGGCAGGAATGGGATCACCCCTCCACTTT. This encodes CAISVGGAGMGSPLHF.

The chain links TRBV7-8 to TRBJ1-2; possibly TRBD1 for D (5 bases). This CDR3 is 14 amino acids long. V was trimmed by 2 bases and J by 8 bases, leaving 15 bases between them. Germline values: CDR1 SGHVS, CDR2 FQNEAQ. The CDR3 DNA is TGTGCCAGCAGCTTAAATCTGGGAGGGGCCGGCTACACCTTC. This gives the protein CASSLNLGGAGYTF.

This clone showed up just once. The rearrangement links TRBV9 to TRBJ2-3; D is ambiguous. This CDR3 region has 15 residues. V lost 4 bases and J lost 0, with 12 bases in between. Germline CDR1 and CDR2: SGDLS and YYNGEE. The CDR3 region has the DNA TGTGCCAGCAGCCCATCGGCATATAGCACAGATACGCAGTATTTT. This gives the protein CASSPSAYSTDTQYF.

The gene calls are TRBV7-9 and TRBJ1-2, with a tentative D call TRBD1 (6 bases). Trimming took off 3 bases at V and 5 bases at J, with 13 bases between the two ends. Germline V gives CDR1 SEHNR, CDR2 FQNEAQ (reference sequence). The CDR3 covers 14 residues. The CDR3 sequence: CASSFSTGSYGYTF. The CDR3 DNA reads as TGTGCCAGCAGCTTCTCGACAGGTAGTTATGGCTACACCTTC.

Only a few counts were recorded for this clone. The chain uses TRBV4-2 and TRBJ1-2; D perhaps matches TRBD1 (6 bases). V dropped 5 bases and J dropped 7 bases, with 20 bases sitting between them. There are 15 residues in the CDR3. Germline lookup yields CDR1 LGHNA and CDR2 YNFKEQ. CDR3 sequence: CASSYGQQSPGGYTF. For the CDR3, the DNA is TGTGCCAGCAGCTATGGACAGCAAAGCCCAGGTGGCTACACCTTC.

The chain joins TRBV5-1 to TRBJ1-1; 7 nucleotides agree with TRBD1. Germline CDR1 and CDR2: SGHRS and YFSETQ. Losses at the gene ends were 3 bases for V and 1 base for J; bases not matched to a gene: 9. This CDR3 comprises 16 residues. The CDR3 region is CASSSAPTGTNTEAFF. The CDR3, as DNA: TGCGCCAGCAGCTCCGCGCCGACAGGGACGAACACTGAAGCTTTCTTT.

A note on this clone: Distinct nucleotide sequences in the sample also encode this CDR3. This chain connects TRBV7-8 to TRBJ2-5, with D perhaps TRBD2 (7 bases). Trimming removed 5 bases at V and 5 bases at J, with 12 bases between. The CDR3 consists of 13 residues. CDR1 is SGHVS and CDR2 is FQNEAQ in the germline V gene. CDR3 DNA: TGTGCCAGCAGCCGGGGGGCAGGGGAGACCCAGTACTTC. This gives the protein CASSRGAGETQYF.

About this clone: Within the sample, other DNA sequences also encode this same CDR3. V gene TRBV7-3 combines with J gene TRBJ2-3; no firm D call. The ends were cut back, 3 bases at V and 2 bases at J, with 6 bases in the middle. CDR1 SGHTA and CDR2 FQGTGA come from the germline V gene. The CDR3 has 13 residues. CDR3 coding DNA: TGTGCCAGCAGCTTGTTATCCACAGATACGCAGTATTTT. It is translated as CASSLLSTDTQYF.

Remarks on this clone: Other nucleotide sequences in the sample specify the same CDR3. This chain connects TRBV27 to TRBJ1-2, with 11 positions matching TRBD1. From germline, CDR1 is MNHEY and CDR2 SMNVEV (reference sequence). CDR3 size: 15 residues. With 6 bases clipped from V and 3 bases from J, the junction kept 6 bases outside the gene matches. The CDR3 reads CASSLGQGAYYGYTF. In DNA form, the CDR3 reads TGTGCCAGCAGCCTAGGACAGGGGGCTTACTATGGCTACACCTTC.

This clone appeared once. The chain employs TRBV6-1 and TRBJ2-3, with unresolved D. CDR1 is MNHNS and CDR2 is SASEGT in the germline V gene. There are 15 residues in the CDR3. V lost 3 bases, J lost 4 bases, and 14 bases lay in between. The CDR3 coding sequence is TGTGCCAGCAGTGATTCGGGTGGTGGCTCAGATACGCAGTATTTT. It specifies CASSDSGGGSDTQYF.

About this clone: The identical CDR3 is also encoded by other nucleotide sequences in the sample. J is TRBJ2-1 and V is TRBV7-3; 10 bases are a match to TRBD2. V lost 5 bases and J lost 2; bases outside the gene matches: 3. The CDR3 is 15 residues long. The germline gives CDR1 SGHTA, CDR2 FQGTGA. The CDR3 nucleotides read TGTGCCAGCAGCCGGACTAGCGGACCCTACAATGAGCAGTTCTTC. Translating it yields CASSRTSGPYNEQFF. Complete variable domain (other parts from reference TRBV7-3 and TRBJ2-1): GAGVSQTPSNKVTEKGKYVELRCDPISGHTALYWYRQSLGQGPEFLIYFQGTGAADDSGLPNDRFFAVRPEGSVSTLKIQRTERGDSAVYLCASSRTSGPYNEQFFGPGTRLTVL.